Below are 14 T cell receptor beta chains sequenced from a single sample in a study of prognosis after radiotherapy for stage I lung cancer. The authors amplified TCR beta CDR3 from genomic DNA using two-round multiplex PCR. Primers specific to each TRBV and TRBJ gene drove first-round PCR. TCRdb used MiXCR to reprocess the multiplex PCR reads, holding one entry per CDR3 protein. Here the sample spans fewer than 25,000 distinct CDR3 sequences, approximately 45% being singletons. The specimen comprised PBMCs, sampled before or after stereotactic body radiation therapy (not recorded which). The receptors were gathered from a donor aged 50 or older with non-small cell lung cancer.

As to this clonotype: This clone may be a read error of a much larger clone one base away. The chain carries TRBV5-1 and TRBJ2-5, with 9 bases aligning to TRBD1. The ends lost 2 bases at V and 9 bases at J; junction bases unmatched: 11. Germline V gene data show CDR1 as SGHRS and CDR2 as YFSETQ. The CDR3 loop spans 15 amino acids. The CDR3 protein is CASSLQQGAGDAQYF. CDR3 DNA sequence: TGCGCCAGCAGCTTACAACAGGGGGCGGGAGATGCCCAGTACTTC.

On this clonotype itself: One end of the junction is discordant with germline, which a read error may explain. The chain has TRBV7-2 and TRBJ1-5; 9 bases map to TRBD1. Germline CDR1 is SGHTA and CDR2 is FQGNSA. The CDR3 has 16 residues. The CDR3 is CASILQGAVNNQPQHF. As DNA, the CDR3 is TGTGCCAGCATCTTACAGGGGGCGGTGAACAATCAGCCCCAGCATTTT.

About this clonotype: A much larger clone lies a single base off, so this may be a read error. The chain recombines TRBV20-1 with TRBJ2-1, with 7 bases lining up with TRBD2. V shed 2 bases, J shed 9 bases, and the junction held 13 bases outside the gene matches. Germline CDR1 DFQATT, CDR2 SNEGSKA (reference sequence). This CDR3 has 15 amino acids. In DNA, the CDR3 is TGCAGTGCTAGAATAGCAGGACTAGAGGAGAGTGAGCAGTTCTTC. This translates into CSARIAGLEESEQFF.

This clonotype has ten or more counts. The rearrangement joins TRBV9 to TRBJ1-3; TRBD1 is a possible D gene (6 bases). CDR3 length: 14 residues. Germline V gives CDR1 SGDLS, CDR2 YYNGEE. V lost 4 bases, J lost 0 bases, and 8 bases lay in between. The CDR3 here is CASSLTGSGNTIYF. Written as DNA, the CDR3 is TGTGCCAGCAGCTTGACAGGCTCTGGAAACACCATATATTTT.

In this sample, this clonotype turned up many times. This chain joins TRBV10-3 and TRBJ1-1; a weak D match, TRBD1 (6 bases). The V end lost 7 bases, the J end lost 3 bases, and 21 bases lay between the germline ends. Germline V gives CDR1 ENHRY, CDR2 SYGVKD. The CDR3 spans 16 residues. CDR3 bases: TGTGCCATCACCCCGGGAATATTACAGGGTTACACTGAAGCTTTCTTT. This encodes CAITPGILQGYTEAFF.

This clonotype was detected ten times or more. The chain is built from TRBV5-8 and TRBJ1-2; tentatively, D is TRBD1 (6 bases). Looked up from germline, CDR1 is SGHTS and CDR2 is YDEGEE. The CDR3 runs 15 residues. V gave up 2 bases and J gave up 5 bases, with 16 bases separating them. The CDR3 reads CASSFVAGEGYGYTF. The DNA of the CDR3 is TGTGCCAGCAGCTTCGTGGCAGGGGAGGGTTATGGCTACACCTTC.

Worth noting for this clonotype: This sequence is one base from a far larger clone and is likely a read error. The chain uses TRBV7-9 and TRBJ2-3, with 11 bases aligning to TRBD2. Germline V gene data show CDR1 as SEHNR and CDR2 as FQNEAQ (reference sequence). The junction had 14 bases not matched to a gene; V was cut back by 5 bases and J by 4 bases. The CDR3 runs to 18 residues. CDR3 amino acids: CASSPSGTGLAVPDTQYF. CDR3 DNA sequence: TGTGCCAGCAGCCCCAGTGGTACGGGACTAGCGGTTCCAGATACGCAGTATTTT.

This chain links TRBV7-2 with TRBJ2-5, with D tentatively TRBD1 or TRBD2 (6 bases each). The germline V and J ends were trimmed by 3 bases and 5 bases, with 13 bases remaining between them. This CDR3 has 14 residues. From germline, CDR1 is SGHTA and CDR2 FQGNSA. Here the CDR3 DNA reads TGTGCCAGCAGCTTGTCGGGGGCTGGGGAGACCCAGTACTTC. Its protein is CASSLSGAGETQYF. The full variable domain, its missing parts supplied by reference TRBV7-2 and TRBJ2-5, is GAGVSQSPSNKVTEKGKDVELRCDPISGHTALYWYRQSLGQGLEFLIYFQGNSAPDKSGLPSDRFSAERTGGSVSTLTIQRTQQEDSAVYLCASSLSGAGETQYFGPGTRLLVL.

This clonotype showed up many times. The V and J genes are TRBV20-1 and TRBJ2-3; TRBD2 matches 10 bases. The CDR3 is 14 amino acids. J gave up 6 bases and V 3 bases, and 6 bases lay outside the gene matches. Germline lookup yields CDR1 DFQATT and CDR2 SNEGSKA (reference sequence). CDR3 DNA: TGCAGTGCTAGGCTAGCGGGAGTTGTTGATACGCAGTATTTT. Protein sequence: CSARLAGVVDTQYF.

This clonotype was detected ten times or more. The chain combines TRBV19 with TRBJ2-7; the match to TRBD1 covers 7 bases. The CDR3 has 21 amino acids. Germline-derived CDR1 and CDR2 are LNHDA and SQIVND (reference sequence). Trimming cost V 0 bases and J 0 bases; bases outside gene matches: 20. The CDR3 here is CASSIDHRRGRGTRSSYEQYF. CDR3 in DNA: TGTGCCAGTAGTATAGATCATAGAAGGGGGCGAGGAACAAGGAGCTCCTACGAGCAGTACTTC. Complete variable domain (other parts from reference TRBV19 and TRBJ2-7): DGGITQSPKYLFRKEGQNVTLSCEQNLNHDAMYWYRQDPGQGLRLIYYSQIVNDFQKGDIAEGYSVSREKKESFPLTVTSAQKNPTAFYLCASSIDHRRGRGTRSSYEQYFGPGTRLTVT.

This clonotype was seen repeatedly, ten times or more. The CDR3 bases are TGTGCCAGTAGTTTTGAGGACGGGTACGAGCAGTACTTC. It is translated as CASSFEDGYEQYF. The chain links TRBV19 to TRBJ2-7; D is uncertain. V was cut by 5 bases and J by 4 bases, with 12 bases left in between. Germline CDR1 reads LNHDA; CDR2 reads SQIVND (reference sequence). The CDR3 length is 13 residues.

This clonotype was observed at least ten times. This sequence joins TRBV7-9 and TRBJ2-2; no firm D call. With 8 bases removed from V and 4 bases from J, the gap between germline ends came to 8 bases. This CDR3 comprises 12 residues. CDR1 and CDR2 from the germline V gene are SEHNR and FQNEAQ (reference sequence). CDR3 protein: CASWDSTGELFF. CDR3 DNA sequence: TGTGCCAGCTGGGATTCCACCGGGGAGCTGTTTTTT.

Of note for this clonotype: Because it lacks the conserved phenylalanine or tryptophan at the end, this CDR3 is likely a read error. No DNA is shown, since the ends of the CDR3 on it are uncertain; the CDR3 is the one TCRdb lists. V gene TRBV4-1 combines with J gene TRBJ2-1; the table's D call, TRBD1, has no DNA check behind it. The CDR3 comprises 10 residues, both ends counted. The germline V gene has CDR1 MGHRA and CDR2 YSYEKL. CDR3 amino acids: CASSQGEQVA.

As to this clonotype: A much more abundant neighbour one base away suggests this may be a read error. The rearrangement links TRBV9 to TRBJ2-5; D is ambiguous. From germline, CDR1 is SGDLS and CDR2 YYNGEE. The CDR3 contains 13 residues. Written as DNA, the CDR3 is TGTGTCAGCAGCGTAGATGACGGGGAGACCCAGTACTTC. Translating gives CVSSVDDGETQYF.